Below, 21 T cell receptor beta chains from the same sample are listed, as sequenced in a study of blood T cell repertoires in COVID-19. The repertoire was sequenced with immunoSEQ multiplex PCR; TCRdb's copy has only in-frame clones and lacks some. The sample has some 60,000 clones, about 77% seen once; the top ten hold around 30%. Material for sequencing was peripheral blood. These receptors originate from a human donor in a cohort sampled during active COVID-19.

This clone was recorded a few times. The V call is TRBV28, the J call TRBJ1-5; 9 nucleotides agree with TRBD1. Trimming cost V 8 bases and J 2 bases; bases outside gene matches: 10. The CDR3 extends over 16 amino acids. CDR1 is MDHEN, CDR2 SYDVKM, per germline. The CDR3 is CASDLTGGRGNQPQHF. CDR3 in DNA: TGTGCCAGCGACCTTACAGGGGGCAGAGGCAATCAGCCCCAGCATTTT.

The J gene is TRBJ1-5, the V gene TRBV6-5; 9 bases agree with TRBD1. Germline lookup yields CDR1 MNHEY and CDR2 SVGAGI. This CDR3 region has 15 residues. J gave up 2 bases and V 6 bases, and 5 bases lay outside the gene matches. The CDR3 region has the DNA TGTGCCAGCAGACAGGGGGCGACTGGCAATCAGCCCCAGCATTTT. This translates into CASRQGATGNQPQHF.

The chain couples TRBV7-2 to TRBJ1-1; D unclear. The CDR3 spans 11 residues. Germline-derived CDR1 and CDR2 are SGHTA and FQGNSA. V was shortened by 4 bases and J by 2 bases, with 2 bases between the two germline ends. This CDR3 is CASSSNTEAFF. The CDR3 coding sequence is TGTGCCAGCAGCTCTAACACTGAAGCTTTCTTT.

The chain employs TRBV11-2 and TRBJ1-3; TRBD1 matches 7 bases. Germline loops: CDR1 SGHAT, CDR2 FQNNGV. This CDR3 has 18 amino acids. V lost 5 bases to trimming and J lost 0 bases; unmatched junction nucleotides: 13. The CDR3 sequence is CASSPRWRTGRSGNTIYF. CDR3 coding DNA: TGTGCCAGCAGCCCCCGGTGGCGGACAGGACGCTCTGGAAACACCATATATTTT.

DNA of the CDR3: TGTGCCACCGGGGCGGCGGGGGCCAACGTCCTGACTTTC. This translates into CATGAAGANVLTF. This chain links TRBV24-1 with TRBJ2-6; D is perhaps TRBD1 (5 bases). This CDR3 is 13 amino acids long. The ends were cut back, 9 bases at V and 4 bases at J, with 9 bases in the middle. Germline V gene sequence: CDR1 KGHDR, CDR2 SFDVKD.

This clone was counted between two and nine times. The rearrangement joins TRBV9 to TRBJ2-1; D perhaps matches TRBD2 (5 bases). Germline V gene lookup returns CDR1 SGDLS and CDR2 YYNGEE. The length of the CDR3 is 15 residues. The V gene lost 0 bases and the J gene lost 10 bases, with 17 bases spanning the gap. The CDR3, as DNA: TGTGCCAGCAGCGTAGGAGGGTCGAGCGCGGGCGAGCAGTTCTTC. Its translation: CASSVGGSSAGEQFF.

This CDR3 reads CASLGVRGYEQYF. The CDR3, as DNA: TGTGCCAGCCTCGGGGTCAGGGGCTACGAGCAGTACTTC. The V call is TRBV28, the J call TRBJ2-7; maybe TRBD1 (6 bases). V lost 8 bases and J lost 3, with 14 bases in between. Germline CDR1 reads MDHEN; CDR2 reads SYDVKM. The CDR3 totals 13 residues.

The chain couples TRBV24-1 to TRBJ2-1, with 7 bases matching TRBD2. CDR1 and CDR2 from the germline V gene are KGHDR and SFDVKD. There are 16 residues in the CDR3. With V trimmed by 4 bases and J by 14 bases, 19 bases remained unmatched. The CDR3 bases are TGTGCCACCAGTGAGCCTACGGAGATAGCGGGCTTGGAGGAGTTCTTC. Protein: CATSEPTEIAGLEEFF.

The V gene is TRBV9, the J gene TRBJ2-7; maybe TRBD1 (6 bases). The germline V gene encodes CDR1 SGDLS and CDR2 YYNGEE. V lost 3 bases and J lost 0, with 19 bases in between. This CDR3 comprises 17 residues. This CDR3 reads CASSDEGRTENSYEQYF. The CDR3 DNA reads TGTGCCAGCAGCGATGAGGGAAGGACAGAGAACTCCTACGAGCAGTACTTC.

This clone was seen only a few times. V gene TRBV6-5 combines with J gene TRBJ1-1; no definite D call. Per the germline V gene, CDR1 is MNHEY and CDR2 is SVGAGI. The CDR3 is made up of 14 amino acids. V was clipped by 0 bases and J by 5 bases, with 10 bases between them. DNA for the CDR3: TGTGCCAGCAGTTACTCGGCGGGGATGACTGAAGCTTTCTTT. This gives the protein CASSYSAGMTEAFF.

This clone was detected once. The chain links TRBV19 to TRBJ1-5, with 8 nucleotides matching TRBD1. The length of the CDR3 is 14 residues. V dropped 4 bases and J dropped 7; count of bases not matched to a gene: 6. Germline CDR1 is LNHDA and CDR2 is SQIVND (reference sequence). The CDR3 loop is CASSSTGGGQPQHF. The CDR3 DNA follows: TGTGCCAGTAGTAGCACAGGGGGTGGCCAGCCCCAGCATTTT.

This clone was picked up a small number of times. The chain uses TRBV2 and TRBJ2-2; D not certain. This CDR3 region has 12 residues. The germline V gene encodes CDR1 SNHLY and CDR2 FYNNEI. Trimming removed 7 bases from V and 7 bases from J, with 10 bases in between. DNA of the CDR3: TGTGCCAGCACCCGTCGACACGGGGAGCTGTTTTTT. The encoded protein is CASTRRHGELFF.

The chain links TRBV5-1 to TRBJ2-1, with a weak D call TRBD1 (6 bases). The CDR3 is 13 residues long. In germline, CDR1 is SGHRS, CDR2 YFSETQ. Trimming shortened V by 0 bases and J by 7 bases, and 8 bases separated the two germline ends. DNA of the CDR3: TGCGCCAGCAGCTTGGGCAGGGGAAATGAGCAGTTCTTC. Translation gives CASSLGRGNEQFF. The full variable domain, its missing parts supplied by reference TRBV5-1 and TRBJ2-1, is KAGVTQTPRYLIKTRGQQVTLSCSPISGHRSVSWYQQTPGQGLQFLFEYFSETQRNKGNFPGRFSGRQFSNSRSEMNVSTLELGDSALYLCASSLGRGNEQFFGPGTRLTVL.

The CDR3 DNA is TGTGCCAGCTCTATGGGGACAGGGGGCATCTACGAGCAGTACTTC. It codes for CASSMGTGGIYEQYF. V and J are TRBV7-2 and TRBJ2-7; 12 bases are shared with TRBD1. In germline, CDR1 is SGHTA, CDR2 FQGNSA. V lost 8 bases, J lost 3 bases, and 8 bases stayed unmatched. The CDR3 is made up of 15 amino acids.

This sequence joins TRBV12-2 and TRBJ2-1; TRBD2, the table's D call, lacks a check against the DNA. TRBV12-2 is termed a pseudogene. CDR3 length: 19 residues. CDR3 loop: CASRLVPAVKRSSYNEQFF. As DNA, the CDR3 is TGTGCAAGTCGCTTAGTGCCCGCTGTGAAACGGAGCTCCTACAATGAGCAGTTCTTC.

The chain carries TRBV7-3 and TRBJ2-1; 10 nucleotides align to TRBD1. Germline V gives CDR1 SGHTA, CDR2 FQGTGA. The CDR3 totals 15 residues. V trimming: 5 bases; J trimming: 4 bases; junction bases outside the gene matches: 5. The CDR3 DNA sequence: TGTGCCAGCAGCCCCGGGACAGGGGATTACAATGAGCAGTTCTTC. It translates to CASSPGTGDYNEQFF.

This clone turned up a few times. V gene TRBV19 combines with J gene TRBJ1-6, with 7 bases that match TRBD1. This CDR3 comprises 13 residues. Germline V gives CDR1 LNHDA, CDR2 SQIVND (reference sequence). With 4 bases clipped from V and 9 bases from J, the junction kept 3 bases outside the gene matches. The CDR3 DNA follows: TGTGCCAGTAGTACCGGACAGGCTTCACCCCTCCACTTT. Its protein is CASSTGQASPLHF.

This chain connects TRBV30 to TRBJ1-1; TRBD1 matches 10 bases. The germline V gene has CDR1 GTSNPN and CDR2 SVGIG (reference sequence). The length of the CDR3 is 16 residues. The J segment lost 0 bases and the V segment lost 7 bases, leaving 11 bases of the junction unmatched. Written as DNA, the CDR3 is TGTGCCTTCCTCCCGGGACAGGGGTGGGTGAACACTGAAGCTTTCTTT. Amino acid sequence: CAFLPGQGWVNTEAFF.

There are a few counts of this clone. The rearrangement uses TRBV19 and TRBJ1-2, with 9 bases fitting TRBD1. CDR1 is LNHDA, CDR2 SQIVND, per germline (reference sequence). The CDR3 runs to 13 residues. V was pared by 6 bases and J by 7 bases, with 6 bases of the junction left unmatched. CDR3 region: CASSSTGGSGYTF. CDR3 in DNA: TGTGCCAGTAGCTCGACAGGGGGTAGTGGCTACACCTTC.

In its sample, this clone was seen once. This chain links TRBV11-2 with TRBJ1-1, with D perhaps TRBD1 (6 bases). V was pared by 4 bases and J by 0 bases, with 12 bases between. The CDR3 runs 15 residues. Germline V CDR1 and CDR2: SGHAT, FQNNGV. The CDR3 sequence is CASSSWEGVNTEAFF. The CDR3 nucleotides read TGTGCCAGCAGCTCGTGGGAGGGGGTGAACACTGAAGCTTTCTTT.

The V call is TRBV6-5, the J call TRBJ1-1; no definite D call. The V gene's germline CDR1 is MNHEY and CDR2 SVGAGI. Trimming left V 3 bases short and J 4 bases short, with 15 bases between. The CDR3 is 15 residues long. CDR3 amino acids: CASSYGRRTGTEAFF. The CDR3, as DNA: TGTGCCAGCAGTTATGGGAGAAGGACCGGCACTGAAGCTTTCTTT.